One sample yielded the 4 T cell receptor beta chains listed below, sequenced in a study of OX40 agonist ivuxolimab in advanced cancers. Assay: immunoSEQ multiplex PCR; the TCRdb copy retains only in-frame clones and omits some. The sample lists over 30,000 clones, around 70% occurring once. Material: CD4+ or CD8+ T cells sorted from blood, obtained in a trial of the OX40 agonist ivuxolimab. The receptors shown here come from an adult with an advanced solid tumor such as melanoma, head and neck, liver or kidney cancer.

The V call is TRBV5-1, the J call TRBJ2-6, with D uncertain. V lost 0 bases, J lost 1 base, and 11 bases lay in between. This CDR3 is 17 amino acids long. Germline CDR1 and CDR2: SGHRS and YFSETQ. The DNA of the CDR3 is TGCGCCAGCAGCTTGGTGCCCGGCCTTTCTGGGGCCAACGTCCTGACTTTC. Residues: CASSLVPGLSGANVLTF. The full variable domain, in which reference TRBV5-1 and TRBJ2-6 provide the parts outside the CDR3, is KAGVTQTPRYLIKTRGQQVTLSCSPISGHRSVSWYQQTPGQGLQFLFEYFSETQRNKGNFPGRFSGRQFSNSRSEMNVSTLELGDSALYLCASSLVPGLSGANVLTFGAGSRLTVL.

About this clone itself: Distinct nucleotide sequences in the sample also encode this CDR3. The chain is built from TRBV27 and TRBJ1-2, with unresolved D. The CDR3 totals 14 residues. Germline CDR1 MNHEY, CDR2 SMNVEV (reference sequence). Trimming took 5 bases from V and 4 from J, leaving 14 bases between them. The CDR3 protein is CASSPQESSYGYTF. CDR3 bases: TGTGCCAGCAGTCCCCAAGAGTCTAGCTATGGCTACACCTTC.

The V call is TRBV5-1, the J call TRBJ1-5; 7 nucleotides agree with TRBD1. The CDR3 extends over 14 amino acids. Trimming at V came to 6 bases and at J to 3 bases, leaving 6 bases not matched to a gene. In germline, CDR1 is SGHRS, CDR2 YFSETQ. The CDR3 DNA reads as TGCGCCAGCAAGCCGGGACAGTCCAATCAGCCCCAGCATTTT. Translation: CASKPGQSNQPQHF.

This chain joins TRBV11-1 and TRBJ2-7; D may correspond to TRBD1 or TRBD2 (5 bases each). Germline CDR1 and CDR2: SGHAT and FQDESV (reference sequence). With 1 base removed from V and 6 bases from J, the gap between germline ends came to 13 bases. This CDR3 is built from 14 residues. CDR3 in amino acids: CASSLERGNGEQYF. The CDR3 bases are TGTGCCAGCAGCTTAGAGAGGGGTAACGGCGAGCAGTACTTC.